Described below is a single T cell receptor beta chain sequence and its context. Data came from immunoSEQ multiplex PCR; TCRdb stores just in-frame clones and leaves some out. The repertoire consists of 40,000 to 45,000 clones, with about 87% occurring once and the leading ten covering 6%. Germline loops: CDR1 GTSNPN, CDR2 SVGIG (reference sequence). V dropped 4 bases and J dropped 8 bases, with 16 bases sitting between them. This CDR3 contains 13 residues. Autoimmune disease history or systemic immunosuppression led to patient exclusion. The data were taken from a study of OX40 agonist ivuxolimab in advanced cancers. For the study at large: Intravenous ivuxolimab was administered to patients every 2 weeks at 0.01 to 10 mg/kg. Dose-escalation patients were diagnosed with hepatocellular carcinoma, melanoma, renal cell cancer or head and neck cancer. Subjects had a mean age of around 60 years, with a range of roughly 20 to 79; less than 90% were male.

The chain links TRBV30 to TRBJ2-3; a weak D match, TRBD2 (5 bases). Specimen: CD4+ or CD8+ T cells sorted from blood, collected in a trial of the OX40 agonist ivuxolimab. The clonotype was recovered from an adult with an advanced solid tumor such as melanoma, head and neck, liver or kidney cancer. The CDR3 region is CAWNPIVGGTQYF. CDR3 bases: TGTGCCTGGAACCCCATCGTAGGAGGTACGCAGTATTTT.